This TCR beta chain came from a study of CD8 T cells in ankylosing spondylitis listed by TCRdb under 2017. Broadly, across the study: To find TCR variants linked to disease, the study profiled T cell receptor beta repertoires in ankylosing spondylitis patients and healthy donors. The full study cohort was made up of about 24 ankylosing spondylitis patients and about a hundred healthy donors. Peripheral blood was sampled, and synovial fluid was also collected from ankylosing spondylitis patients. Study-wide findings and limitations: Significant enrichment of the disease-linked clones was reported in matched synovial fluid samples from ankylosing spondylitis patients. Some of the motif variants had been reported before in the synovial fluid and blood of reactive arthritis patients, a finding that suggests common disease-initiation mechanisms. Blood from ankylosing spondylitis patients appeared to be characterized by a TCR beta motif composed of eight highly homologous amino acid variants. The disease-linked clones showed a CD8+ phenotype and occurred at relatively low frequencies in peripheral blood.

This clonotype was seen at least ten times. Its antigen remains undetermined. No much larger clone is present one base from it, and per-base qualities are unavailable. CDR1 and CDR2 are read off the germline V gene as SGHDT and YYEEEE. Its CDR3 holds 14 amino acids, cysteine through phenylalanine. Of all the DNA, just the CDR3 is kept, 42 bases in frame from base 1. V sheds 4 bases and J sheds 4 bases, leaving 12 bases between their ends. The sequencer listed for this sample is Illumina HiSeq 2500. Quantitative 5'-RACE with molecular barcodes was the method used to prepare the TCR beta libraries. The study's processing was this. A new computational method based on a probabilistic model of VDJ rearrangement was used to identify disease-linked TCR variants. TCRdb reworked the public reads: Q25 trimming with fastp, MiXCR clone assembly, productive beta chains retained. Under each unique CDR3 protein, matching rows form one entry showing the most common genes and DNA. TCRdb's processing, not the authors', yielded these V and J calls. This sample lists around 100,000 distinct CDR3 sequences; about 25% were detected once. About 12% of the sample rests with the top ten.

Synovial fluid samples were matched to blood samples from the same ankylosing spondylitis patients. Input material: synovial fluid, either unsorted or a sorted T cell fraction (not recorded which). The sequence was obtained from a male donor with ankylosing spondylitis. The rearranged chain carries TRBV5-6 and TRBJ1-5, with TRBD1 perhaps the D gene, on 5 matching bases. The bases are TGTGCCAGCAGCACCCTGGGGCTAAATCAGCCCCAGCATTTT. Translated, this is CASSTLGLNQPQHF.